This TCR beta chain emerged from a study of metastatic and nonmetastatic thyroid tumors. Overall study findings and caveats: In both blood and tumor samples, TCR beta diversity was reported significantly higher for malignant than benign nodules.

By sample fraction, this clone is medium-sized. Its antigen is not known. Germline loops: CDR1 SEHNR, CDR2 FQNEAQ (reference sequence). Trimming took 5 bases from V and 8 from J, leaving 12 bases between them. This CDR3 has 13 amino acids. No patient had received any treatment before thyroid surgery. As handled by the study authors: What underpinned the distant-metastasis classifier for papillary thyroid cancer was the set of CDR3 differences across clinicopathological groups. With MiXCR, TCRdb reprocessed the PCR reads. The V and J calls, along with clone size, are taken from TCRdb and not from the paper's own processing. The table shows about 5,700 clones, with approximately 30% occurring only once.

The V gene is TRBV7-9, the J gene TRBJ1-4, with D unclear. Sequences were obtained from adjacent normal tissue. This receptor was identified in a female donor with papillary thyroid cancer or a benign thyroid nodule (not recorded which). Some clones in this sample may be carry-over from other donors' samples. The CDR3 reads CASSLLGGEKLFF. For the CDR3, the DNA is TGTGCCAGCAGCCTACTGGGTGGAGAAAAACTGTTTTTT.